Shown below are 21 T cell receptor beta chains from a single sample sequenced in a study of T cell changes during pregnancy in multiple sclerosis. This table comes from immunoSEQ multiplex PCR, and its TCRdb copy is limited to in-frame clones, with some not included. The data contain around 130,000 clones, 90% to 98% of them singletons. This specimen was peripheral blood, taken after pregnancy. Receptors originate from a female donor with multiple sclerosis, enrolled in a pregnancy study.

The chain is built from TRBV7-2 and TRBJ1-3; D might be TRBD1 (6 bases). Germline V gene sequence: CDR1 SGHTA, CDR2 FQGNSA. V was pared by 4 bases and J by 0 bases, with 7 bases between. The CDR3 totals 14 residues. Here the CDR3 DNA reads TGTGCCAGCAGCTCGGACAGCTCTGGAAACACCATATATTTT. Translated, it gives CASSSDSSGNTIYF.

J is TRBJ2-7 and V is TRBV13; 7 bases fit TRBD1. This CDR3 spans 13 amino acids. CDR1 and CDR2 (germline): PRHDT, FYEKMQ (reference sequence). Trimming cost V 6 bases and J 0 bases; bases outside gene matches: 2. The CDR3 DNA reads TGTGCCAGCAGGGACAGGATCTCCTACGAGCAGTACTTC. This encodes CASRDRISYEQYF.

V and J are TRBV19 and TRBJ2-2; 11 nucleotides match TRBD2. Germline CDR1 is LNHDA and CDR2 is SQIVND (reference sequence). There are 17 residues in the CDR3. With 6 bases clipped from V and 1 base from J, the junction kept 7 bases outside the gene matches. The CDR3 region has the DNA TGTGCCAGTAGGGGACTAGCGGTCTCACTGAACACCGGGGAGCTGTTTTTT. Translation: CASRGLAVSLNTGELFF.

V usage is TRBV28 and J usage is TRBJ1-5, with 10 bases fitting TRBD1. The CDR3 is 14 amino acids. The V gene's germline CDR1 is MDHEN and CDR2 SYDVKM. The ends lost 6 bases at V and 6 bases at J; junction bases unmatched: 5. The CDR3 sequence: CASRTGGMVQPQHF. The CDR3 DNA follows: TGTGCCAGCAGGACAGGGGGCATGGTTCAGCCCCAGCATTTT. The whole variable domain, filled in from reference TRBV28 and TRBJ1-5, reads DVKVTQSSRYLVKRTGEKVFLECVQDMDHENMFWYRQDPGLGLRLIYFSYDVKMKEKGDIPEGYSVSREKKERFSLILESASTNQTSMYLCASRTGGMVQPQHFGDGTRLSIL.

A single count supports this clone. V is TRBV2 and J is TRBJ2-7, with TRBD2 matching 11 bases. This CDR3 region has 16 residues. V gave up 6 bases and J gave up 2 bases; unmatched junction bases: 9. The germline V gene encodes CDR1 SNHLY and CDR2 FYNNEI. The chain's CDR3 is CASRGTSGLLPYEQYF. DNA of the CDR3: TGTGCCAGCAGAGGGACTAGCGGATTATTACCCTACGAGCAGTACTTC.

V gene TRBV5-8 combines with J gene TRBJ2-7; 9 positions match TRBD1. The CDR3 loop spans 15 amino acids. Trimming removed 6 bases from V and 2 bases from J; junction bases left unmatched: 9. Germline assignment: CDR1 SGHTS and CDR2 YDEGEE. The CDR3 protein is CASNIGQGLAYEQYF. For the CDR3, the DNA is TGTGCCAGCAACATAGGACAGGGGTTAGCCTACGAGCAGTACTTC.

The rearrangement links TRBV28 to TRBJ2-7, with 8 bases fitting TRBD1. The CDR3 has 14 amino acids. The germline V gene encodes CDR1 MDHEN and CDR2 SYDVKM. V lost 7 bases and J lost 1; bases outside the gene matches: 6. DNA for the CDR3: TGTGCCAGCACACGACAGGGGAGGTCCTACGAGCAGTACTTC. It encodes CASTRQGRSYEQYF. The full variable domain, its missing parts supplied by reference TRBV28 and TRBJ2-7, is DVKVTQSSRYLVKRTGEKVFLECVQDMDHENMFWYRQDPGLGLRLIYFSYDVKMKEKGDIPEGYSVSREKKERFSLILESASTNQTSMYLCASTRQGRSYEQYFGPGTRLTVT.

V is TRBV28 and J is TRBJ2-5; D not certain. Deletions cut 5 bases from V and 5 bases from J, with 12 bases between. This CDR3 has 13 residues. Germline V CDR1 and CDR2: MDHEN, SYDVKM. The CDR3 protein is CASSDRVGETQYF. CDR3 nucleotide sequence: TGTGCCAGCAGTGACCGAGTCGGGGAGACCCAGTACTTC.

The J gene is TRBJ2-5, the V gene TRBV6-5, with D perhaps TRBD2 (6 bases). The length of the CDR3 is 12 residues. The V end lost 7 bases, the J end lost 4 bases, and 10 bases lay between the germline ends. CDR1 MNHEY and CDR2 SVGAGI come from the germline V gene. The DNA of the CDR3 is TGTGCCAGCACCTCGCGGGGAGAGACCCAGTACTTC. Its translation: CASTSRGETQYF.

The V gene is TRBV19, the J gene TRBJ2-3, with TRBD2 matching 12 bases. The J segment lost 2 bases and the V segment lost 9 bases, leaving 18 bases of the junction unmatched. This CDR3 is 19 amino acids long. Germline V gene data show CDR1 as LNHDA and CDR2 as SQIVND (reference sequence). The CDR3 DNA sequence: TGTGCCAGGGGACTAGCGGGTCAACCCCTCCCCGGATCCACAGATACGCAGTATTTT. Its protein is CARGLAGQPLPGSTDTQYF.

This rearrangement joins TRBV19 to TRBJ2-1; possibly TRBD2 for D (5 bases). CDR1 is LNHDA, CDR2 SQIVND, per germline (reference sequence). CDR3 length: 13 amino acids. V was pared by 3 bases and J by 12 bases, with 15 bases between. The DNA for the CDR3 is TGTGCCAGTAGTATCGGTGGGAGCCGGCTGCAGTTCTTC. This sequence encodes CASSIGGSRLQFF.

This chain uses TRBV5-4 with TRBJ2-5, with D possibly TRBD2 on 5 matching bases. The V gene's germline CDR1 is SGHNT and CDR2 YYREEE (reference sequence). The CDR3 contains 17 residues. V was pared by 0 bases and J by 2 bases, with 17 bases between. The CDR3 nucleotides read TGTGCCAGCAGCTTGGGGTCTCTAGCCGCTACTCAAGAGACCCAGTACTTC. Residues: CASSLGSLAATQETQYF.

The chain couples TRBV19 to TRBJ2-7, with a weak D call TRBD2 (6 bases). V was trimmed by 3 bases and J by 4 bases, leaving 16 bases between them. The CDR3 covers 15 residues. CDR1 LNHDA and CDR2 SQIVND come from the germline V gene (reference sequence). The CDR3 DNA reads TGTGCCAGTAGTATTTCAGGGACTGTTCGGTACGAGCAGTACTTC. Residues: CASSISGTVRYEQYF.

The chain carries TRBV5-1 and TRBJ2-7; 8 nucleotides align to TRBD1. This CDR3 has 13 residues. V lost 4 bases and J lost 6; bases outside the gene matches: 6. Germline V gene lookup returns CDR1 SGHRS and CDR2 YFSETQ. CDR3 sequence reads: CASSTDRVTEQYF. The CDR3 DNA is TGCGCCAGCAGCACGGACAGGGTTACCGAGCAGTACTTC.

V gene TRBV11-1 combines with J gene TRBJ2-1, with D tentatively TRBD1 (5 bases). This CDR3 spans 14 amino acids. Germline V CDR1 and CDR2: SGHAT, FQDESV (reference sequence). Trimming shortened V by 5 bases and J by 4 bases, and 12 bases separated the two germline ends. The CDR3 loop is CASSPETVYNEQFF. The CDR3 nucleotides are TGTGCCAGCAGCCCAGAGACAGTTTACAATGAGCAGTTCTTC.

This chain connects TRBV6-5 to TRBJ2-2; no firm D call. V was clipped by 7 bases and J by 0 bases, with 6 bases between them. The CDR3 is 13 residues long. Germline CDR1 is MNHEY and CDR2 is SVGAGI. The CDR3 sequence: CASNPANTGELFF. The CDR3 region has the DNA TGTGCCAGCAACCCAGCGAACACCGGGGAGCTGTTTTTT.

V is TRBV10-3 and J is TRBJ2-1; 8 bases map to TRBD1. The germline V gene has CDR1 ENHRY and CDR2 SYGVKD. V lost 10 bases to trimming and J lost 7 bases; unmatched junction nucleotides: 18. CDR3 length equals 16 residues. CDR3 amino acids: CATIMPGQGPINEQFF. The CDR3 bases are TGTGCCACAATAATGCCAGGACAGGGACCCATAAATGAGCAGTTCTTC.

This clone occurred once. The J gene is TRBJ2-1, the V gene TRBV5-4; 13 nucleotides line up with TRBD2. J lost 6 bases, V lost 0 bases, and 3 bases had no gene match. Looked up from germline, CDR1 is SGHNT and CDR2 is YYREEE (reference sequence). The CDR3 contains 16 residues. CDR3 loop: CASSLGGLAGFNEQFF. The CDR3 coding sequence is TGTGCCAGCAGCTTGGGGGGACTAGCGGGATTCAATGAGCAGTTCTTC.

The chain couples TRBV7-2 to TRBJ2-1, with TRBD1 identical over 10 bases. The trim removed 10 bases at V and 3 bases at J, leaving 9 bases unmatched. The V gene's germline CDR1 is SGHTA and CDR2 FQGNSA. This CDR3 is built from 15 residues. The CDR3: CANPGQGILYNEQFF. The CDR3 DNA reads as TGTGCCAATCCGGGACAGGGGATCCTCTACAATGAGCAGTTCTTC.

The chain is built from TRBV7-2 and TRBJ1-5; D is unresolved. Trimming left V 1 base short and J 0 bases short, with 10 bases between. The CDR3 has 16 residues. Germline V gene sequence: CDR1 SGHTA, CDR2 FQGNSA. DNA of the CDR3: TGTGCCAGCAGCTTAGATCGGTCCAATAGCAATCAGCCCCAGCATTTT. Translated: CASSLDRSNSNQPQHF.

The rearrangement uses TRBV29-1 and TRBJ2-7, with 9 bases lining up with TRBD1. The CDR3 sequence is 16 residues long. Unmatched junction bases numbered 12, after V lost 4 bases and J lost 2 bases. From germline, CDR1 is SQVTM and CDR2 ANQGSEA. The DNA of the CDR3 is TGCAGCGTTGCGCTATCCGGGACAGGGAAACCCTACGAGCAGTACTTC. Amino acids: CSVALSGTGKPYEQYF.